This T cell receptor (beta chain) was sequenced for a study of blood T cells in healthy people across ages. The second PCR ran roughly 7 to 11 cycles with a sample-barcoded 5' primer and J-beta primers. TCRdb analysed the 5' RACE reads with MiXCR anew, one entry per CDR3 protein. The sample carries 800,000 to 1,300,000 distinct CDR3 sequences, around 27% recorded once. The germline CDR1 and CDR2 sequences are SQVTM and ANQGSEA. The length of the CDR3 is 13 residues. V shed 8 bases and J shed 0 bases, with 13 bases lying between them. This sample also appeared in a second study, on T cells of mothers and their children.

The sequence was obtained from a girl between 2 and 10 years old in good health. The chain is built from TRBV29-1 and TRBJ2-5; maybe TRBD1 (5 bases). Sequencing was performed on blood. CDR3 sequence (DNA): TGCAGCCTTATGGGGCGGTACCAAGAGACCCAGTACTTC. Translating gives CSLMGRYQETQYF. Variable domain in full (rest from reference TRBV29-1 and TRBJ2-5): SAVISQKPSRDICQRGTSLTIQCQVDSQVTMMFWYRQQPGQSLTLIATANQGSEATYESGFVIDKFPISRPNLTFSTLTVSNMSPEDSSIYLCSLMGRYQETQYFGPGTRLLVL.